The T cell receptor beta chain under discussion was sequenced for a study of Ad26.COV2.S vaccination and SARS-CoV-2 variants. Turning to the study itself: Among those in the COV1001 Ad26.COV2.S trial arm was the donor. Participants got Ad26.COV2.S intramuscularly, once or twice 56 days apart. Study outcomes and limitations: Spike-specific TCR breadth was greater after Ad26.COV2.S than placebo.

TCRdb keeps only in-frame clones here, not all; method: immunoSEQ multiplex PCR. The top ten clones hold approximately 1.7% of a sample with over 400,000 clones, about nine tenths of them seen once. This clone turned up a few times. The antigen remains unidentified. V was trimmed by 2 bases and J by 4 bases, leaving 8 bases between them. CDR3 length: 13 amino acids. In germline, CDR1 is MNHNS, CDR2 SASEGT. Indicated treatment: approximately 18 received Ad26.COV2.S at low or high dose, single or two shots; five or six received placebo; per-sample allocation not given. Day 63 after the first vaccine or placebo injection was the time point for sampling.

This specimen was peripheral blood, taken in a trial of Ad26.COV2.S vaccine versus placebo. The J gene is TRBJ1-2, the V gene TRBV6-1; the D is unclear. The sequence derives from a person aged 18-60 years who received the Ad26.COV2.S COVID-19 vaccine or a placebo. The CDR3 DNA sequence: TGTGCCAGCAGTGAATCTGGTAGCTATGGCTACACCTTC. It yields the protein CASSESGSYGYTF.